The source of this T cell receptor beta chain is a study of blood T cells in healthy people across ages. Next came a second PCR, run for about 7 to 12 cycles, which used a sample-barcoded 5' primer along with a J-beta primer mix. Every cDNA molecule bore a tag from a template-switch adaptor containing 12 random nucleotides. TCRdb analysed the 5' RACE reads with MiXCR anew, one entry per CDR3 protein. The table has some 760,000 distinct CDR3 sequences, just under 25% seen once; the top ten hold roughly 9%. In germline, CDR1 is SEHNR, CDR2 FQNEAQ (reference sequence). The germline V and J ends were trimmed by 6 bases and 0 bases, with 11 bases remaining between them. This CDR3 contains 14 residues. A word on this clonotype: What it binds is not known.

General observations from the study: Fewer expanded clones and more diversity marked long-lived versus aged donors.

These same data were also listed under a study on T cells of mothers and their children. In that study: Per mother, over 9.5 million TCR beta CDR3 reads were obtained; per child, 2.5 million to 3.5 million. Related mother-child pairs showed slightly, non-significantly higher overlap than unrelated pairs.

The source is a boy younger than 18 in good health. This chain links TRBV7-9 with TRBJ1-1; D call uncertain. Sequences were obtained from blood. The CDR3 spells CASRPPNMNTEAFF. CDR3 DNA: TGTGCCAGCAGACCTCCGAACATGAACACTGAAGCTTTCTTT.